The entry below gives a single TCR beta chain sequence along with its context. The data stem from a study of monozygotic twins with inflammatory bowel disease. CDR1 and CDR2 from the germline V gene are SGHRS and YFSETQ. This CDR3 contains 13 residues. Per TCR library, 3500 ng of total RNA was used. Using the 5' RACE reads, TCRdb records one entry per CDR3 protein without DNA. This sample's clone table lists approximately 400,000 distinct CDR3 sequences. This chain connects TRBV5-1 to TRBJ2-1. The TCR was taken from a human donor with ulcerative colitis or Crohn's disease, or a healthy co-twin of an affected twin (not recorded which). Material for sequencing was blood. This CDR3 reads CASGIDTYNEQFF.